The present T cell receptor beta chain was sequenced within a study of OX40 agonist ivuxolimab in advanced cancers. Study background: Every patient in dose escalation had hepatocellular carcinoma, melanoma, renal cell or head and neck cancer. The study, taken as a whole, reports: In the 0.1 to 3.0 mg/kg range, CD4+ and CD8+ blood T cells had expanded clonally by week 6.

As regards this clone: Its target is not known.

The protocol was immunoSEQ multiplex PCR, while the TCRdb copy is restricted to in-frame clones and leaves out a portion. The table includes 20,000 to 30,000 clones, 75% to 80% detected once. CDR1 is SGDLS, CDR2 YYNGEE, per germline. Trimming took off 0 bases at V and 0 bases at J, with 13 bases between the two ends. The CDR3 is 16 amino acids. With autoimmune disease history or systemic immunosuppression, patients were excluded. Blood was sampled at baseline, cycle 4 day 1, and cycle 7 day 1. The sample consisted of CD4+ or CD8+ T cells sorted from blood, taken in a trial of the OX40 agonist ivuxolimab. The receptor was isolated from an adult with an advanced solid tumor such as melanoma, head and neck, liver or kidney cancer. The genes are TRBV9 and TRBJ2-7; possible D gene TRBD2, 6 bases. Written as DNA, the CDR3 is TGTGCCAGCAGCGTAGGAGGAAGCGGGCTCTCCTACGAGCAGTACTTC. Translated, it gives CASSVGGSGLSYEQYF.